This passage covers 22 T cell receptor beta chains from one sample sequenced in a study of T cells expressing NK-cell markers. One entry per CDR3 protein, without DNA, is what TCRdb gives after re-calling the 5' RACE reads. The table lists about 140,000 distinct CDR3 sequences. The sequenced sample consisted of blood T cells: a sorted CD56 or NKG2C T cell subset, CD4+ or CD8+ T cells, or bulk PBMC T cells (not recorded which). These receptor sequences come from a man younger than 30 in good health.

The V call is TRBV4-3, the J call TRBJ2-5; without DNA, the TCRdb call of TRBD2 cannot be checked. The CDR3 sequence is 15 residues long. The germline V gene has CDR1 LGHNA and CDR2 YSLEER. The chain's CDR3 is CASSQGLARLETQYF.

CDR3 sequence reads: CASSPRGGLTSTGELFF. V usage is TRBV11-2 and J usage is TRBJ2-2; the D call of TRBD1 rests on TCRdb alone, since no DNA is present to check it. Germline assignment: CDR1 SGHAT and CDR2 FQNNGV. This CDR3 has 17 residues.

The gene calls are TRBV10-2 and TRBJ2-2; TCRdb selects TRBD2, and the lack of DNA leaves this call unchecked. The CDR3 has 16 amino acids. Germline V gene data show CDR1 as WSHSY and CDR2 as SAAADI. This chain's CDR3 is CASTWTSGLNTGELFF.

The V gene is TRBV7-9, the J gene TRBJ1-1. This CDR3 has 15 amino acids. Germline CDR1 and CDR2: SEHNR and FQNEAQ (reference sequence). The CDR3 loop is CATRGAVLLNTEAFF.

This chain connects TRBV27 to TRBJ2-3; TCRdb's D call of TRBD2 is untestable without DNA. Germline V gives CDR1 MNHEY, CDR2 SMNVEV (reference sequence). The CDR3 covers 17 residues. The CDR3 loop reads CASSLSSPGLSTDTQYF.

V usage is TRBV23-1 and J usage is TRBJ1-4. TRBV23-1 is an ORF, and what it does is uncertain. This CDR3 is 16 amino acids long. CDR3 sequence reads: CASSPAEKATNEKLFF.

V and J are TRBV18 and TRBJ1-5; TCRdb calls TRBD1, which cannot be checked without DNA. Germline loops: CDR1 KGHSH, CDR2 LQKENI. The CDR3 is made up of 17 amino acids. CDR3 in amino acids: CASSGTGKQYSNQPQHF.

This chain connects TRBV6-1 to TRBJ2-2; TCRdb proposes TRBD2, but this gene call is untestable without DNA. CDR1 is MNHNS and CDR2 is SASEGT in the germline V gene. The CDR3 covers 16 residues. The CDR3 here is CATQGGPGFSTGELFF.

The chain recombines TRBV5-1 with TRBJ1-2. The CDR3 is 14 residues long. CDR1 is SGHRS, CDR2 YFSETQ, per germline. CDR3 protein: CASSSDYDLGGYTF.

This chain connects TRBV15 to TRBJ2-1; the TRBD2 assignment by TCRdb is unverifiable without DNA. The germline gives CDR1 LNHNV, CDR2 YYDKDF (reference sequence). This CDR3 is 14 amino acids long. The CDR3: CATSPSGRVNEQFF.

The chain combines TRBV30 with TRBJ2-3; TCRdb's D call, TRBD2, is unchecked because there is no DNA. The germline V gene has CDR1 GTSNPN and CDR2 SVGIG (reference sequence). The CDR3 contains 15 residues. CDR3 in amino acids: CAWSWLATSTDTQYF.

The chain links TRBV13 to TRBJ2-1; TCRdb indicates TRBD2, and absent DNA this call remains unverified. The CDR3 has 16 amino acids. CDR1 and CDR2 from the germline V gene are PRHDT and FYEKMQ (reference sequence). CDR3 sequence: CASGRIAGAPYNEQFF. Full variable domain (outside the CDR3, taken from reference TRBV13 and TRBJ2-1): AAGVIQSPRHLIKEKRETATLKCYPIPRHDTVYWYQQGPGQDPQFLISFYEKMQSDKGSIPDRFSAQQFSDYHSELNMSSLELGDSALYFCASGRIAGAPYNEQFFGPGTRLTVL.

The chain is built from TRBV14 and TRBJ1-1. Looked up from germline, CDR1 is SGHDN and CDR2 is FVKESK. This CDR3 spans 14 amino acids. The CDR3 region is CASSEHSLNTEAFF.

The chain is built from TRBV19 and TRBJ1-1; TCRdb's D call of TRBD1 is untestable without DNA. The CDR3 contains 17 residues. Germline V gene data show CDR1 as LNHDA and CDR2 as SQIVND (reference sequence). This CDR3 reads CASSALVGAHKNTEAFF.

CDR3 region: CASREFGRSSYEQYF. The V and J genes are TRBV2 and TRBJ2-7. This CDR3 contains 15 residues. Germline loops: CDR1 SNHLY, CDR2 FYNNEI.

The chain employs TRBV29-1 and TRBJ2-1; TCRdb outputs TRBD2, but without DNA this stays unchecked. Germline loops: CDR1 SQVTM, CDR2 ANQGSEA. This CDR3 contains 14 residues. The chain's CDR3 is CSVLLAGGNNEQFF.

The rearrangement links TRBV6-2 or TRBV6-3 to TRBJ2-2; TCRdb outputs TRBD1, but without DNA this stays unchecked. This CDR3 region has 14 residues. Germline loops: CDR1 MNHEY, CDR2 SVGEGT. The chain's CDR3 is CASSYSGITGELFF.

The chain has TRBV4-3 and TRBJ2-1; TCRdb reports TRBD2, a call that lacks DNA to check it against. This CDR3 is built from 18 residues. From germline, CDR1 is LGHNA and CDR2 YSLEER. The chain's CDR3 is CASSQYYQAGGLRNEQFF.

The chain carries TRBV20-1 and TRBJ2-2. Germline V gene sequence: CDR1 DFQATT, CDR2 SNEGSKA (reference sequence). The CDR3 is 15 residues long. The CDR3: CSARTTGSNTGELFF.

V usage is TRBV15 and J usage is TRBJ2-4; absent DNA, TCRdb's TRBD1 call cannot be checked. The germline CDR1 and CDR2 sequences are LNHNV and YYDKDF (reference sequence). The CDR3 is made up of 14 amino acids. CDR3 region: CATSSGTGGKVQYF.

This chain connects TRBV5-4 to TRBJ2-1; checking the TCRdb D call of TRBD2 is not possible without DNA. Germline V gene lookup returns CDR1 SGHNT and CDR2 YYREEE (reference sequence). This CDR3 is built from 16 residues. This chain's CDR3 is CATTPVGLAMYNEQFF.

V is TRBV12-3 or TRBV12-4 and J is TRBJ2-7. This CDR3 is built from 12 residues. Here the CDR3 reads CASSSIDHEQYF.